This TCR beta chain came from a study of T cell responses to AZD1222 COVID-19 vaccine. Sequencing was performed with immunoSEQ multiplex PCR; in TCRdb, only in-frame clones are kept and a portion is missing. Of 150,000 to 200,000 clones in the sample, 80% to 95% were seen once. V was trimmed by 6 bases and J by 8 bases, leaving 19 bases between them. The germline CDR1 and CDR2 sequences are SQVTM and ANQGSEA. The CDR3 extends over 13 amino acids. The sample consisted of peripheral blood, taken on day 0 of AZD1222 vaccination. This rearrangement joins TRBV29-1 to TRBJ1-1, with D possibly matching TRBD1 (5 bases). The TCR was taken from an adult in good health. The CDR3, as DNA: TGCAGCGTGGGATTCAGGGCCCTTACCGAAGCTTTCTTT. This gives the protein CSVGFRALTEAFF.